This TCR beta chain came from a study of blood T cell repertoires in COVID-19. Background on the study: Samples of COVID-19 (acute and convalescent) were obtained from the United States, Italy and Spain. PBMCs, B-cell-depleted T cells, or T cells provided the cDNA or gDNA that made up the material.

Per the original data handling: From reference gene primer amplification, estimates of nucleated cell counts were derived. Repertoires were generated with immunoSEQ multiplex PCR, while TCRdb's copy carries only in-frame clones and drops some. From that table come the V and J calls and clone size; the DNA was used to work out D and trimming. The sample shows 90,000 to 120,000 clones, approximately 88% of them seen only once. This clone was seen a single time. The CDR3 spans 14 residues. V dropped 3 bases and J dropped 7 bases, with 15 bases sitting between them. CDR1 is LNHNV and CDR2 is YYDKDF in the germline V gene (reference sequence).

The receptor was isolated from a man aged 45-60 years with active or convalescent COVID-19. The sample consisted of peripheral blood. The chain carries TRBV15 and TRBJ2-5; the D gene is possibly TRBD1 (5 bases). Written as DNA, the CDR3 is TGTGCCACCAGCAGCCTGGACACGCTCTGGACCCAGTACTTC. Amino acid sequence: CATSSLDTLWTQYF.